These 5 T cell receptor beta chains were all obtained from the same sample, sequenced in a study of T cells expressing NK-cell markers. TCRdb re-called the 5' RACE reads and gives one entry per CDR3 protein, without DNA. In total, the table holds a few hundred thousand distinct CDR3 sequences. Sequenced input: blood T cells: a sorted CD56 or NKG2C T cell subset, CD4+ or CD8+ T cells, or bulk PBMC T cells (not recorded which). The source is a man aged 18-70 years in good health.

CDR3 amino acids: CSATRGLSYNSPLHF. V usage is TRBV20-1 and J usage is TRBJ1-6; the TCRdb call, TRBD1, lacks DNA for checking. Germline CDR1 is DFQATT and CDR2 is SNEGSKA (reference sequence). This CDR3 spans 15 amino acids.

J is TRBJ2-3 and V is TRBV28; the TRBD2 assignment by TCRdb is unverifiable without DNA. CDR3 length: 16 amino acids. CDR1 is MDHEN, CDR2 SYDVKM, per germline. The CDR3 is CASSSQRGYGTDTQYF.

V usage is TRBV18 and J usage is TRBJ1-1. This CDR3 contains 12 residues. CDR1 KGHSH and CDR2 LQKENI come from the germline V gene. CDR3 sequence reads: CASSPLTSEAFF.

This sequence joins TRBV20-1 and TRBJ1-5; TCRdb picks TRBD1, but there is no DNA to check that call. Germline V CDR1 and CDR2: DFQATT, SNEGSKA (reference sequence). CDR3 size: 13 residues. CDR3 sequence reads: CSASGGRAQPQHF.

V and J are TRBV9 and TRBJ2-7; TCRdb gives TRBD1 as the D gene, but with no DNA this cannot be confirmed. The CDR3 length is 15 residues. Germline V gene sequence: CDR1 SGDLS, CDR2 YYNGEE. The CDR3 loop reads CASSPGELRAYEQYF.